Described below is a single TCR beta chain sequence and its context. The data belong to a study of blood T cell repertoires in COVID-19. In the study overall: COVID-19 samples from acute and convalescent phases originated in the United States, Italy and Spain. The analysed material was cDNA or gDNA that came from T cells, B-cell-depleted T cells, or PBMCs.

There are 15 residues in the CDR3. CDR1 SGHRS and CDR2 YFSETQ come from the germline V gene. Trimming left V 0 bases short and J 0 bases short, with 8 bases between. Per the authors' pipeline: How many nucleated cells were present was estimated from reference gene primer amplification. The repertoire was sequenced with immunoSEQ multiplex PCR; TCRdb's copy has only in-frame clones and lacks some. The DNA gave D and trimming, while V, J and clone size come from that table. The sample holds some 250,000 clones, 83% seen once. This chain links TRBV5-1 with TRBJ2-3; D might be TRBD2 (6 bases). Material: peripheral blood. The source is a man of 80 years or more with acute or convalescent COVID-19. The CDR3 nucleotides read TGCGCCAGCAGCTTGGCGGGGACTAGCACAGATACGCAGTATTTT. This gives the protein CASSLAGTSTDTQYF.